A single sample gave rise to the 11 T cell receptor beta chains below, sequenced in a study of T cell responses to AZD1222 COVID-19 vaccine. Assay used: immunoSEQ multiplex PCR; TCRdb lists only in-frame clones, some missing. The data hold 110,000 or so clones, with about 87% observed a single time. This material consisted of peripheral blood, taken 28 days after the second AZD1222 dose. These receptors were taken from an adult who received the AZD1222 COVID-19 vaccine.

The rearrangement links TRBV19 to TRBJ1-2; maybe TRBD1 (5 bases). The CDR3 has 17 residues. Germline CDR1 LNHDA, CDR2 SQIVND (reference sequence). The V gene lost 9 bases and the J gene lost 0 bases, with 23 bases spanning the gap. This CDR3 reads CASKERGSDQANYGYTF. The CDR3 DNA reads TGTGCCAGCAAGGAAAGGGGTAGTGATCAAGCTAACTATGGCTACACCTTC.

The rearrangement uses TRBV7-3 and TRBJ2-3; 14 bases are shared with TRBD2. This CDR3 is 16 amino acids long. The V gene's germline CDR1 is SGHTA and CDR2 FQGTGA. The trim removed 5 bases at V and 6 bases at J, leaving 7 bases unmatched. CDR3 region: CASSPGLAGAGDTQYF. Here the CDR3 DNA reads TGTGCCAGCAGCCCGGGACTAGCGGGGGCAGGGGATACGCAGTATTTT.

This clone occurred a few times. The CDR3 reads CATTSRGGGYTF. CDR3 DNA: TGTGCCACCACCTCAAGGGGGGGTGGCTACACCTTC. The V gene is TRBV24-1, the J gene TRBJ1-2, with D possibly matching TRBD1 (6 bases). The germline CDR1 and CDR2 sequences are KGHDR and SFDVKD. The CDR3 length is 12 residues. The V end was cut by 8 bases, the J end by 7 bases, with 13 bases between.

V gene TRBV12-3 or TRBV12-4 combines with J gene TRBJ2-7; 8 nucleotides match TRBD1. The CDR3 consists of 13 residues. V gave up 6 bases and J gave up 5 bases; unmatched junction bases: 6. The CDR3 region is CASRRTGGNEQYF. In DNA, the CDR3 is TGTGCCAGCAGACGTACAGGGGGTAACGAGCAGTACTTC.

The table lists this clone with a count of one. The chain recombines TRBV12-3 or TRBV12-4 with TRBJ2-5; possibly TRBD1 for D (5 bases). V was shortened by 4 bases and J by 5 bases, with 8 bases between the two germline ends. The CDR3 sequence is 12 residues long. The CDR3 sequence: CASSWGPETQYF. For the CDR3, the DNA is TGTGCCAGCAGTTGGGGCCCGGAGACCCAGTACTTC.

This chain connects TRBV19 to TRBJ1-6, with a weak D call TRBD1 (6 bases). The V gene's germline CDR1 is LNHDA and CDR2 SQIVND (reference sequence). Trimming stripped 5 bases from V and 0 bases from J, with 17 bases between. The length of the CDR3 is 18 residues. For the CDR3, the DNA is TGTGCCAGTAGTGCGAAAACGGGGGGCACCTCCTATAATTCACCCCTCCACTTT. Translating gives CASSAKTGGTSYNSPLHF.

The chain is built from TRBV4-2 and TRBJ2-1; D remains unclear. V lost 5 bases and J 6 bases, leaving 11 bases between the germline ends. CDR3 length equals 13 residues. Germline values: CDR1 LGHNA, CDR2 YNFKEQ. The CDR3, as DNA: TGTGCCAGCAGCGTTCCCGGAAGCAATGAGCAGTTCTTC. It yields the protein CASSVPGSNEQFF.

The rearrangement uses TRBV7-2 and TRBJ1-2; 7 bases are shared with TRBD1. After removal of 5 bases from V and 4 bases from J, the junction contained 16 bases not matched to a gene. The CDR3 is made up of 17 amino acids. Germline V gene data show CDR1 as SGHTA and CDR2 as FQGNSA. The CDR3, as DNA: TGTGCCAGCAGCCCAGACAGGGTTCGGGGTTGGGTCTATGGCTACACCTTC. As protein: CASSPDRVRGWVYGYTF.

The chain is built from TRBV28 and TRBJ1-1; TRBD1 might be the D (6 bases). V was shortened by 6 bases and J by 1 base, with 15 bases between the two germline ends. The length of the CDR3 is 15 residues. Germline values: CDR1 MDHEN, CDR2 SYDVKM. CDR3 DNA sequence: TGTGCCAGCAGCAACCAGGGGCTCACGAACACTGAAGCTTTCTTT. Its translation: CASSNQGLTNTEAFF. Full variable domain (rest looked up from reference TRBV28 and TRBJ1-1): DVKVTQSSRYLVKRTGEKVFLECVQDMDHENMFWYRQDPGLGLRLIYFSYDVKMKEKGDIPEGYSVSREKKERFSLILESASTNQTSMYLCASSNQGLTNTEAFFGQGTRLTVV.

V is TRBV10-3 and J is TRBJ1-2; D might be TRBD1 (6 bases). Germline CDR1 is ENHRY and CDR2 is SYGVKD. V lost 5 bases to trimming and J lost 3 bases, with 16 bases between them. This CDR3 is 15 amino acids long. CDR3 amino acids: CAISREGVPDYGYTF. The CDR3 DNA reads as TGTGCCATCAGTCGGGAGGGGGTCCCCGACTATGGCTACACCTTC.

CDR3: CASSFMNTEAFF. CDR3 DNA sequence: TGTGCCAGCAGTTTTATGAACACTGAAGCTTTCTTT. The chain carries TRBV6-2 or TRBV6-3 and TRBJ1-1; D ambiguous. CDR1 is MNHEY, CDR2 SVGEGT, per germline. The CDR3 has 12 residues. V lost 4 bases to trimming and J lost 0 bases, with 3 bases between them.